A selection of T cell receptor beta chains follows, all from one sample in a study of identical twins. TCRdb redid the calling of the 5' RACE reads with MiXCR, one entry per CDR3 protein. The table lists about 690,000 distinct CDR3 sequences, around 6% of them singletons, with roughly 1.8% in the top ten. The sequenced sample consisted of naive T cells sorted from blood. The receptors originated from a man aged 18 to 29 in good health. Each CDR3 is given with its conserved first and last residue. Fields, in order: V gene, D gene, clone size, J gene, CDR3 DNA, CDR3 protein. A D gene is named only where the DNA matches it firmly. Not every row has a clone size; where given, it reads once, few, many or a size class.

>TRBV6-2/TRBV6-3|-|many|TRBJ1-1
TGTGCCAGCAGGCTAACGGGACTCCTGAACACTGAAGCTTTCTTT
CASRLTGLLNTEAFF
>TRBV12-3/TRBV12-4|TRBD1|-|TRBJ2-6
TGTGCCAGCCTCCGGGACAGGGATATTTCTGGGGCCAACGTCCTGACTTTC
CASLRDRDISGANVLTF
>TRBV11-2|TRBD2|many|TRBJ2-2
TGTGCCAGCAGCTTAGTCCCAGCGGGAGGGCCCGGGAACACCGGGGAGCTGTTTTTT
CASSLVPAGGPGNTGELFF
>TRBV6-1|TRBD2|-|TRBJ2-1
TGTGCCAGCAGGAACCCGACTAGCGGGAGGTTCGATGAGCAGTTCTTC
CASRNPTSGRFDEQFF
>TRBV20-1|TRBD2|many|TRBJ2-3
TGCAGTGCTGCCCCGGGACTAGCGGGAGGGATATCCACAGATACGCAGTATTTT
CSAAPGLAGGISTDTQYF
>TRBV20-1|-|many|TRBJ2-1
TGCAGTGCTAGGGCCAGGGGAACCTACAATGAGCAGTTCTTC
CSARARGTYNEQFF
>TRBV12-3/TRBV12-4|-|few|TRBJ2-5
TGTGCCAGCAGGCAGGACACCCAAGAGACCCAGTACTTC
CASRQDTQETQYF
>TRBV11-3|-|many|TRBJ2-2
TGTGCCAGCAGCTCGGGCCTGAACACCGGGGAGCTGTTTTTT
CASSSGLNTGELFF
>TRBV12-3/TRBV12-4|-|many|TRBJ1-6
TGTGCCAGCAGTGACAGACGAAATTCACCCCTCCACTTT
CASSDRRNSPLHF
>TRBV5-1|-|many|TRBJ2-7
TGCGCCAGCAGCTTCCAGGCACGCTACGAGCAGTACTTC
CASSFQARYEQYF
>TRBV4-1|-|-|TRBJ2-7
TGCGCCAGCAGCCAAGATCCGGAACCGGAAATGCCCTACGAGCAGTACTTC
CASSQDPEPEMPYEQYF
>TRBV12-5|TRBD2|-|TRBJ2-3
TGTGCTAGTGGTTCAGGACTAGCGGGAGTTTGGACAGATACGCAGTATTTT
CASGSGLAGVWTDTQYF
>TRBV19|TRBD1|-|TRBJ2-7
TGTGCCAGTAGTATCGACAGGGGAAGCGAGCAGTACTTC
CASSIDRGSEQYF
>TRBV27|-|-|TRBJ2-7
TGTGCCAGCAGTCCCGGGGACGAGCTCTTCTACGAGCAGTACTTC
CASSPGDELFYEQYF
>TRBV5-1|-|few|TRBJ2-2
TGCGCCAGCAGCTTGGCCTTAGGTGCCGGGGAGCTGTTTTTT
CASSLALGAGELFF
>TRBV6-2/TRBV6-3|-|many|TRBJ2-7
TGTGCCAGCAGTTACGATATGGCGGGGCGTCTCTACGAGCAGTACTTC
CASSYDMAGRLYEQYF
>TRBV3-1|-|few|TRBJ1-1
TGTGCCAGCAGCGCTACAGGACAGCTGAACACTGAAGCTTTCTTT
CASSATGQLNTEAFF
>TRBV25-1|-|few|TRBJ2-3
TGTGCCAGCAGTGAATTCGGTGGGGGACTGAAGACGCAGTATTTT
CASSEFGGGLKTQYF
>TRBV30|-|many|TRBJ2-2
TGTGCCTGGAGGCCACCGGCAACCGGGGAGCTGTTTTTT
CAWRPPATGELFF
>TRBV18|-|few|TRBJ2-1
TGTGCCAGCTCACCGAAGAAGGCAGGGACCTACAATGAGCAGTTCTTC
CASSPKKAGTYNEQFF
>TRBV3-1|-|few|TRBJ2-3
TGTGCCAGCAGCTTCCACCCACAGGGGAGGCTAGCGGATCGCACAGATACGCAGTATTTT
CASSFHPQGRLADRTDTQYF
>TRBV7-9|TRBD2|-|TRBJ2-1
TGTGCCAGCAGCCCTGCTAGCGGCAGAGGGTCGAGTAATGAGCAGTTCTTC
CASSPASGRGSSNEQFF
>TRBV5-1|-|many|TRBJ1-2
TGCGCCAGCAGCCCGTTGGGGGCTGGCTACACCTTC
CASSPLGAGYTF
>TRBV5-1|-|-|TRBJ2-2
TGCGCCAGCAGCCCCACAGCTAGTTCCACCGGGGAGCTGTTTTTT
CASSPTASSTGELFF
>TRBV5-1|-|many|TRBJ1-4
TGCGCCAGCAGCCGACTCAGGGCGGATGAAAAACTGTTTTTT
CASSRLRADEKLFF
>TRBV18|TRBD2|-|TRBJ2-2
TGTGCCAGCTCACCAGTACTAGCGGACACCGGGGAGCTGTTTTTT
CASSPVLADTGELFF